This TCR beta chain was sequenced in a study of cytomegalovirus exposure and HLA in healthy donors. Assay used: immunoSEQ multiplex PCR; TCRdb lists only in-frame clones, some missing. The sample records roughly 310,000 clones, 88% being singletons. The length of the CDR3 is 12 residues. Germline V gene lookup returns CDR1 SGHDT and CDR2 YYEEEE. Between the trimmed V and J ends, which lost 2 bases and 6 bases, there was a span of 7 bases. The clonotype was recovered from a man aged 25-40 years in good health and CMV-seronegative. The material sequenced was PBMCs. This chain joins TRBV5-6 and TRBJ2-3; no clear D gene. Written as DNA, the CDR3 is TGTGCCAGCAGCTTTGTGGAGGATACGCAGTATTTT. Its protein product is CASSFVEDTQYF.